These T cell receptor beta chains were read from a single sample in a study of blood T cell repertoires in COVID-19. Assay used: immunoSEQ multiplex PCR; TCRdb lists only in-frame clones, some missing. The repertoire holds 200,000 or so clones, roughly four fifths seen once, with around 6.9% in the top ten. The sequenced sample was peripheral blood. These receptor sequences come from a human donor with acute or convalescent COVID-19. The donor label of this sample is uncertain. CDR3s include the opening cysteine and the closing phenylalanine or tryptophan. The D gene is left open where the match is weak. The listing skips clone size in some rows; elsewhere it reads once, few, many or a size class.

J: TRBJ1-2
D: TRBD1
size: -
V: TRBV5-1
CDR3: CASSADRGRDGYTF
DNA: TGCGCCAGCAGCGCGGACAGGGGGCGGGATGGCTACACCTTC

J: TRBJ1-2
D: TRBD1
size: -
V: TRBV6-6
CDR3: CASRSSGTANYGYTF
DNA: TGTGCCAGCAGGTCCTCCGGGACAGCTAACTATGGCTACACCTTC

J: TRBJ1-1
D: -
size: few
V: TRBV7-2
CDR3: CASSLAATEAFF
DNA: TGTGCCAGCAGCTTAGCGGCCACTGAAGCTTTCTTT

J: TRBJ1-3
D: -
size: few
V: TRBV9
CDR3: CASSSLAGGPGNTIYF
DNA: TGTGCCAGCAGCTCCCTGGCCGGCGGTCCTGGAAACACCATATATTTT

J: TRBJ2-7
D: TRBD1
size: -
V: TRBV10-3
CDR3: CAISLGQGYEQYF
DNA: TGTGCCATCAGCCTGGGACAGGGCTACGAGCAGTACTTC

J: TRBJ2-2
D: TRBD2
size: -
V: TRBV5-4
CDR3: CASSRSSGRSRTGELFF
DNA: TGTGCCAGTAGCCGGAGTAGCGGGAGGTCGAGAACCGGGGAGCTGTTTTTT

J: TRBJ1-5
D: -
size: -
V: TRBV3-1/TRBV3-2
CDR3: CASSQQAFNQPQHF
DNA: TGTGCCAGCAGCCAACAGGCCTTCAATCAGCCCCAGCATTTT

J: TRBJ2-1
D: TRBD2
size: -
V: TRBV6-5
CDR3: CASSSTSGLYNEQFF
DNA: TGTGCCAGCAGTTCTACTAGCGGACTTTACAATGAGCAGTTCTTC

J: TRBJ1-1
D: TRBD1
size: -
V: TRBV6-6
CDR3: CASASPRGTGTEAFF
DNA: TGTGCCAGCGCTTCCCCCAGGGGGACGGGGACTGAAGCTTTCTTT

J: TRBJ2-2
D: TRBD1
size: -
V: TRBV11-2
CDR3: CASSGQGAYTGELFF
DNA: TGTGCCAGCAGTGGACAGGGGGCCTACACCGGGGAGCTGTTTTTT

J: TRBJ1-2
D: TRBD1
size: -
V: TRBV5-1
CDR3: CASSYGQGRDYGYTF
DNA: TGCGCCAGCAGCTACGGACAGGGAAGGGACTATGGCTACACCTTC

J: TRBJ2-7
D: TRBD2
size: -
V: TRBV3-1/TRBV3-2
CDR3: CASSFGTSGRAGEQYF
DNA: TGTGCCAGCAGCTTCGGGACTAGCGGGAGGGCCGGCGAGCAGTACTTC

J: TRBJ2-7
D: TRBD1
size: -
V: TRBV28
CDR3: CASSPPGQGAYEQYF
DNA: TGTGCCAGCAGTCCCCCCGGACAGGGGGCTTACGAGCAGTACTTC

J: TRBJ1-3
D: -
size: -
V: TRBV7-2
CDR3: CASSNRAGNTIYF
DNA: TGTGCCAGCTCGAACAGGGCTGGAAACACCATATATTTT

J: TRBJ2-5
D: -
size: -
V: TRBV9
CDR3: CASSSHLGEETQYF
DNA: TGTGCCAGCAGCTCCCACCTGGGCGAAGAGACCCAGTACTTC

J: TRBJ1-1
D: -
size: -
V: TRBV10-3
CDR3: CAISEAGADTEAFF
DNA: TGTGCCATCAGTGAAGCGGGGGCTGACACTGAAGCTTTCTTT

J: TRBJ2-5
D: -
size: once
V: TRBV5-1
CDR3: CASSLLTAQETQYF
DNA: TGCGCCAGCAGCTTGTTAACAGCTCAAGAGACCCAGTACTTC

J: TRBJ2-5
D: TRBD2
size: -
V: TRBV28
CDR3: CASSFPPRLAEIQETQYF
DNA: TGTGCCAGCAGTTTCCCCCCGAGACTAGCGGAGATCCAAGAGACCCAGTACTTC

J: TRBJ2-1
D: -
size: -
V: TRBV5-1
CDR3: CASSPGQSGHNEQFF
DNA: TGCGCCAGCAGTCCGGGACAATCGGGCCACAATGAGCAGTTCTTC

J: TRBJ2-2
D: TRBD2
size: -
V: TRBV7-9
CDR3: CASSVSGSGGELFF
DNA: TGTGCCAGCAGCGTTAGCGGGAGTGGCGGGGAGCTGTTTTTT

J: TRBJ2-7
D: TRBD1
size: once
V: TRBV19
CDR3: CASSMTSNRGSSYEQYF
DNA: TGTGCCAGTAGTATGACGTCGAACAGGGGGAGCTCCTACGAGCAGTACTTC

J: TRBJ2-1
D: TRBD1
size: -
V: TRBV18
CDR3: CASSPLFGQGHNEQFF
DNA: TGTGCCAGCTCACCCTTGTTTGGACAGGGCCACAATGAGCAGTTCTTC